This T cell receptor beta chain was recovered during a study of shared clonotypes between healthy human individuals. Study results and limitations: Clonotype sharing among donors likely depends on sequencing depth. Among the subsets, naive ones generally showed larger estimated richness than memory ones.

Using immunoSEQ multiplex PCR, the repertoire was profiled, and TCRdb retains in-frame clones only, with some absent. This sample has about 580,000 clones, with roughly 98% found just once. Naive CD8 cells were CD45RO-negative, positively selected for CCR7, excluding terminally differentiated effector memory CD45RA+ cells. A word on this clone: Its target is not known.

Sequenced sample: naive CD8+ T cells sorted from blood. The TCR comes from a man under 40 in good health.

This CDR3 is CASSAVPTQNGYTF. CDR3 DNA sequence: TGTGCCAGTAGTGCCGTCCCGACACAAAATGGCTACACCTTC. V is TRBV19 and J is TRBJ1-2; D gene uncertain. CDR1 is LNHDA, CDR2 SQIVND, per germline (reference sequence). This CDR3 has 14 residues. Trimming pared 5 bases from V and 6 bases from J, leaving 16 bases between.